This T cell receptor beta chain was identified in a study of T cells in Graves' hyperthyroidism and ophthalmopathy. Study results and limitations: Researchers found most expanded thyroid clonotypes above 0.001 in blood as well.

Looked up from germline, CDR1 is SGHRS and CDR2 is YFSETQ. There are 13 residues in the CDR3. The table lists this clonotype with a few counts. Antigen specificity is unknown. Given a much more abundant clone one base away, this may be a read error. Extraction of PBMCs used roughly 9.3 ml of fresh peripheral blood. TCR beta CDR3 regions were amplified from RNA. The HTBI primer set drove a first-round RT-PCR of the TCR CDR3. TCRdb recomputed calls from the multiplex PCR reads with MiXCR, one row per CDR3 protein. The sample consists of about 400,000 distinct CDR3 sequences, over 11% of them appearing once.

The chain links TRBV5-1 to TRBJ2-7; D unclear. This clonotype originated in a man aged 45-65 years with Graves' ophthalmopathy. The sequencing sample was made of blood. CDR3: CASSLYSAYERYF. In DNA form, the CDR3 reads TGCGCCAGCAGCTTGTACAGTGCCTACGAGCGGTACTTC.